The 14 T cell receptor beta chains given below trace back to one sample, sequenced in a study of identical twins. Via MiXCR, TCRdb re-called the 5' RACE reads, giving one row per CDR3 protein. The repertoire consists of 600,000 to 800,000 distinct CDR3 sequences, with about 20% occurring once and the leading ten covering 4% to 5.5%. The data were also submitted as part of a second study, on T cells expressing NK-cell markers.

Material: PBMCs. These receptors came from a woman younger than 35 in good health.

The genes are TRBV11-2 and TRBJ2-5; 8 bases are shared with TRBD2. The V gene end was trimmed by 5 bases and the J gene end by 5 bases; junction bases not matched to a gene: 7. CDR3 size: 14 residues. The germline gives CDR1 SGHAT, CDR2 FQNNGV. The CDR3 loop is CASSGGGSGETQYF. CDR3 sequence (DNA): TGTGCCAGCAGCGGCGGGGGGAGTGGTGAGACCCAGTACTTC.

This clonotype was observed a handful of times. The CDR3 coding sequence is TGTGCCAGCAGGAAACTCCAGAACACCGGGGAGCTGTTTTTT. It codes for CASRKLQNTGELFF. This chain uses TRBV7-3 with TRBJ2-2; D remains unclear. V was shortened by 6 bases and J by 1 base, with 9 bases between the two germline ends. The CDR3 loop spans 14 amino acids. CDR1 and CDR2 (germline): SGHTA, FQGTGA.

This clonotype was picked up a small number of times. The chain recombines TRBV5-1 with TRBJ2-7, with D possibly being TRBD1 or TRBD2 (5 bases each). Germline V gene sequence: CDR1 SGHRS, CDR2 YFSETQ. Trimming took off 1 base at V and 0 bases at J, with 11 bases between the two ends. CDR3 length equals 15 residues. CDR3 DNA sequence: TGCGCCAGCAGCTTGATTCCAGGGAGCTCCTACGAGCAGTACTTC. This encodes CASSLIPGSSYEQYF.

The chain is built from TRBV11-2 and TRBJ2-1; 16 bases match TRBD2. V lost 4 bases and J lost 7; bases outside the gene matches: 10. Germline CDR1 and CDR2: SGHAT and FQNNGV. CDR3 length: 18 residues. The CDR3 sequence: CASSSPGLAGGPSNEQFF. CDR3 in DNA: TGTGCCAGCAGCTCACCGGGACTAGCGGGAGGGCCAAGTAATGAGCAGTTCTTC. Full variable domain (rest looked up from reference TRBV11-2 and TRBJ2-1): EAGVAQSPRYKIIEKRQSVAFWCNPISGHATLYWYQQILGQGPKLLIQFQNNGVVDDSQLPKDRFSAERLKGVDSTLKIQPAKLEDSAVYLCASSSPGLAGGPSNEQFFGPGTRLTVL.

The rearrangement links TRBV5-6 to TRBJ2-1; D gene ambiguous. V was clipped by 0 bases and J by 5 bases, with 12 bases between them. This CDR3 contains 15 residues. Germline CDR1 SGHDT, CDR2 YYEEEE. The DNA for the CDR3 is TGTGCCAGCAGCTTGGAGATCCAGCGCAACAATGAGCAGTTCTTC. Translating it yields CASSLEIQRNNEQFF. Supplemented by reference TRBV5-6 and TRBJ2-1, the full variable domain reads DAGVTQSPTHLIKTRGQQVTLRCSPKSGHDTVSWYQQALGQGPQFIFQYYEEEERQRGNFPDRFSGHQFPNYSSELNVNALLLGDSALYLCASSLEIQRNNEQFFGPGTRLTVL.

This sequence joins TRBV3-1 and TRBJ1-1; D possibly corresponds to TRBD1 (5 bases). Trimming took off 1 base at V and 6 bases at J, with 12 bases between the two ends. The CDR3 extends over 14 amino acids. The germline V gene has CDR1 LGHDT and CDR2 YNNKEL (reference sequence). This CDR3 is CASSQASGGAEAFF. The CDR3 bases are TGTGCCAGCAGCCAAGCTTCGGGGGGGGCTGAAGCTTTCTTT.

The chain joins TRBV5-1 to TRBJ2-6; possibly TRBD2 for D (5 bases). In germline, CDR1 is SGHRS, CDR2 YFSETQ. Trimming removed 5 bases from V and 2 bases from J, with 20 bases in between. This CDR3 comprises 18 residues. The CDR3 loop is CASSLGRAPLTGANVLTF. CDR3 nucleotides: TGCGCCAGCAGTCTTGGGCGGGCTCCCCTCACTGGGGCCAACGTCCTGACTTTC.

The chain combines TRBV29-1 with TRBJ1-2; D is perhaps TRBD1 (5 bases). This CDR3 contains 12 residues. Germline-derived CDR1 and CDR2 are SQVTM and ANQGSEA. Trimming removed 7 bases at V and 7 bases at J, with 16 bases between. The CDR3 loop reads CSATSTGAGYTF. The CDR3 DNA follows: TGCAGCGCTACTAGTACCGGGGCTGGCTACACCTTC.

This clonotype showed up just a few times. The chain has TRBV6-2 or TRBV6-3 and TRBJ2-5, with D perhaps TRBD2 (5 bases). Trimming shortened V by 7 bases and J by 7 bases, and 10 bases separated the two germline ends. Per germline, CDR1 MNHEY and CDR2 SVGEGT. CDR3 length: 11 amino acids. CDR3 region: CASNSGGTQYF. The CDR3 DNA is TGTGCCAGCAACTCAGGAGGGACCCAGTACTTC.

In this sample, this clonotype turned up many times. J is TRBJ2-4 and V is TRBV20-1; D call uncertain. The V end was cut by 5 bases, the J end by 0 bases, with 8 bases between. The germline gives CDR1 DFQATT, CDR2 SNEGSKA (reference sequence). This CDR3 region has 13 residues. CDR3 sequence: CSAETVAKNIQYF. In nucleotides, the CDR3 is TGCAGTGCTGAAACCGTAGCCAAAAACATTCAGTACTTC.

This clonotype was seen only a few times. The CDR3 spells CASSPDRRLNYGYTF. The CDR3 DNA is TGTGCCAGCTCACCCGACAGGAGACTTAACTATGGCTACACCTTC. The chain combines TRBV18 with TRBJ1-2; a weak D match, TRBD1 (6 bases). The CDR3 is made up of 15 amino acids. The V and J ends lost 3 bases and 1 base respectively, with 12 bases between them. Germline V lookup: CDR1 KGHSH, CDR2 LQKENI.

This clonotype was detected only a few times. The J gene is TRBJ1-1, the V gene TRBV29-1, with 7 bases matching TRBD1. The CDR3 consists of 14 residues. Looked up from germline, CDR1 is SQVTM and CDR2 is ANQGSEA. Trimming cost V 7 bases and J 1 base; bases outside gene matches: 9. In DNA form, the CDR3 reads TGCAGCGCTACAGGGGACACCTCGAACACTGAAGCTTTCTTT. Translation gives CSATGDTSNTEAFF.

This clonotype was detected ten times or more. This chain links TRBV27 with TRBJ2-5; the match to TRBD1 covers 7 bases. The CDR3 extends over 15 amino acids. V trimming: 1 base; J trimming: 5 bases; junction bases outside the gene matches: 7. CDR1 and CDR2 (germline): MNHEY, SMNVEV (reference sequence). This CDR3 is CASSLWAGGAETQYF. The CDR3 DNA reads as TGTGCCAGCAGTTTATGGGCAGGGGGTGCGGAGACCCAGTACTTC.

CDR3 nucleotides: TGTGCCAGCATCCCTTCGGGATCCACATCCGGTGAGCAGTTCTTC. Translated, it gives CASIPSGSTSGEQFF. The genes are TRBV12-3 or TRBV12-4 and TRBJ2-1; tentative D call: TRBD2 (5 bases). The CDR3 length is 15 residues. Between the trimmed V and J ends, which lost 7 bases and 9 bases, there was a span of 22 bases.